The 14 T cell receptor beta chains listed next were all sequenced from one sample in a study of T cell repertoires in cytomegalovirus infection. No antigen has been identified for these receptors. Using its own MiXCR run on the reads, TCRdb lists one record per CDR3 protein. Of some 500,000 distinct CDR3 sequences in the sample, almost 40% were seen once. The sample consisted of cultured PBMCs, taken from culture after CMV antigen stimulation. These receptors came from a human donor in good health (CMV status not recorded). Some clones in this sample may be carry-over from other donors' samples.

The table lists this clonotype with a few counts. J is TRBJ2-5 and V is TRBV12-3 or TRBV12-4; 9 bases fit TRBD2. This CDR3 contains 16 residues. V trimming: 5 bases; J trimming: 4 bases; junction bases outside the gene matches: 11. CDR3 amino acids: CASSPLTSGLLETQYF. DNA of the CDR3: TGTGCCAGCAGTCCCCTTACTAGCGGGCTGTTAGAGACCCAGTACTTC.

The rearrangement uses TRBV29-1 and TRBJ1-2; perhaps TRBD1 as D (6 bases). CDR1 and CDR2 from the germline V gene are SQVTM and ANQGSEA. V lost 6 bases and J 6 bases, leaving 11 bases between the germline ends. The CDR3 runs to 11 residues. CDR3 in DNA: TGCAGCGTACAGGGTTCGGATGGCTACACCTTC. As protein: CSVQGSDGYTF.

The V and J genes are TRBV7-8 and TRBJ1-1; the D gene is possibly TRBD1 (6 bases). The germline V and J ends were trimmed by 5 bases and 7 bases, with 20 bases remaining between them. The CDR3 spans 15 residues. Germline lookup yields CDR1 SGHVS and CDR2 FQNEAQ. CDR3 sequence reads: CASSDSQGSGNEAFF. The DNA for the CDR3 is TGTGCCAGCAGCGATAGTCAGGGGAGCGGAAATGAAGCTTTCTTT.

J is TRBJ2-2 and V is TRBV5-5, with 7 bases fitting TRBD2. Looked up from germline, CDR1 is SGHKS and CDR2 is YYEKEE (reference sequence). With V trimmed by 6 bases and J by 6 bases, 14 bases remained unmatched. This CDR3 has 16 amino acids. This chain's CDR3 is CASTQSRGVGAGELFF. The CDR3 coding sequence is TGTGCCAGCACTCAGTCCCGGGGGGTCGGCGCCGGGGAGCTGTTTTTT. The variable domain in full, with the rest retrieved from reference TRBV5-5 and TRBJ2-2, is DAGVTQSPTHLIKTRGQQVTLRCSPISGHKSVSWYQQVLGQGPQFIFQYYEKEERGRGNFPDRFSARQFPNYSSELNVNALLLGDSALYLCASTQSRGVGAGELFFGEGSRLTVL.

The sample holds a few counts of this clonotype. V is TRBV7-4 and J is TRBJ2-7; D ambiguous. Trimming pared 2 bases from V and 2 bases from J, leaving 4 bases between. The CDR3 contains 12 residues. Germline assignment: CDR1 SGHVT and CDR2 SQSDAQ. CDR3 in DNA: TGTGCCAGCAGCTTACATGCCTACGAGCAGTACTTC. Amino acid sequence: CASSLHAYEQYF. The whole variable domain, remainder taken from reference TRBV7-4 and TRBJ2-7, is GAGVSQSPRYKVAKRGRDVALRCDSISGHVTLYWYRQTLGQGSEVLTYSQSDAQRDKSGRPSGRFSAERPERSVSTLKIQRTEQGDSAVYLCASSLHAYEQYFGPGTRLTVT.

V and J are TRBV7-9 and TRBJ2-1; D is unresolved. This CDR3 is built from 14 residues. Germline V gives CDR1 SEHNR, CDR2 FQNEAQ (reference sequence). Trimming cost V 5 bases and J 11 bases, with 19 bases left between them. CDR3 DNA sequence: TGTGCCAGCAGCCCCTTCGAGCAGCCGTGGAAGCAGTTCTTC. Protein sequence: CASSPFEQPWKQFF.

This clonotype was seen a handful of times. The V and J genes are TRBV19 and TRBJ1-4; D is undetermined. The CDR3 runs 13 residues. CDR1 and CDR2 from the germline V gene are LNHDA and SQIVND (reference sequence). V was shortened by 11 bases and J by 5 bases, with 15 bases between the two germline ends. This CDR3 reads CAARSTANEKLFF. CDR3 coding DNA: TGTGCCGCTCGTTCCACAGCAAATGAAAAACTGTTTTTT. The full variable domain, with the rest looked up from reference TRBV19 and TRBJ1-4, is DGGITQSPKYLFRKEGQNVTLSCEQNLNHDAMYWYRQDPGQGLRLIYYSQIVNDFQKGDIAEGYSVSREKKESFPLTVTSAQKNPTAFYLCAARSTANEKLFFGSGTQLSVL.

V gene TRBV4-3 combines with J gene TRBJ2-1; TRBD2 matches 11 bases. V trimming: 3 bases; J trimming: 7 bases; junction bases outside the gene matches: 8. This CDR3 has 16 amino acids. Looked up from germline, CDR1 is LGHNA and CDR2 is YSLEER. CDR3 sequence reads: CASSQPGTSGPNEQFF. In nucleotides, the CDR3 is TGCGCCAGCAGCCAGCCCGGGACTAGCGGTCCTAATGAGCAGTTCTTC.

This clonotype was detected a few times. This sequence joins TRBV28 and TRBJ2-1; 9 bases match TRBD1. V gave up 4 bases and J gave up 0 bases; unmatched junction bases: 19. This CDR3 is 21 amino acids long. The germline V gene encodes CDR1 MDHEN and CDR2 SYDVKM. CDR3 protein: CASSSPSPGQGRPGSYNEQFF. The CDR3 DNA follows: TGTGCCAGCAGTTCCCCCTCGCCGGGACAGGGAAGACCTGGCTCCTACAATGAGCAGTTCTTC.

This clonotype showed up just a few times. The V call is TRBV7-9, the J call TRBJ2-7, with D uncertain. The CDR3 totals 16 residues. The germline CDR1 and CDR2 sequences are SEHNR and FQNEAQ (reference sequence). Trimming pared 0 bases from V and 0 bases from J, leaving 12 bases between. As DNA, the CDR3 is TGTGCCAGCAGCTTAGCCCCAGGTCATAGCTCCTACGAGCAGTACTTC. It is translated as CASSLAPGHSSYEQYF. The full variable domain, completed using reference TRBV7-9 and TRBJ2-7, is DTGVSQNPRHKITKRGQNVTFRCDPISEHNRLYWYRQTLGQGPEFLTYFQNEAQLEKSRLLSDRFSAERPKGSFSTLEIQRTEQGDSAMYLCASSLAPGHSSYEQYFGPGTRLTVT.

This chain joins TRBV28 and TRBJ2-1; TRBD2 agrees at 7 bases. The germline V gene encodes CDR1 MDHEN and CDR2 SYDVKM. The trim removed 6 bases at V and 0 bases at J, leaving 20 bases unmatched. The length of the CDR3 is 20 residues. The CDR3 protein is CASRTSRRGGQRDSYNEQFF. The DNA of the CDR3 is TGTGCCAGCAGGACCTCCAGAAGGGGAGGGCAGCGAGACTCCTACAATGAGCAGTTCTTC.

This chain joins TRBV20-1 and TRBJ1-4; D may be TRBD1 (5 bases). The CDR3 totals 15 residues. V lost 6 bases, J lost 7 bases, and 21 bases lay in between. In germline, CDR1 is DFQATT, CDR2 SNEGSKA (reference sequence). CDR3 protein: CSAIRLGDIGEKLFF. DNA of the CDR3: TGCAGTGCCATTCGACTGGGGGATATAGGTGAAAAACTGTTTTTT.

This clonotype was found a few times. The gene calls are TRBV7-2 and TRBJ2-1; 8 bases are a match to TRBD2. Germline V CDR1 and CDR2: SGHTA, FQGNSA. The junction had 11 bases not matched to a gene; V was cut back by 7 bases and J by 15 bases. This CDR3 has 12 amino acids. CDR3: CASTIRGAGAFF. CDR3 bases: TGTGCCAGCACCATCCGTGGAGCGGGAGCGTTCTTC. The full variable domain, rest sourced from reference TRBV7-2 and TRBJ2-1, is GAGVSQSPSNKVTEKGKDVELRCDPISGHTALYWYRQSLGQGLEFLIYFQGNSAPDKSGLPSDRFSAERTGGSVSTLTIQRTQQEDSAVYLCASTIRGAGAFFGPGTRLTVL.

The chain uses TRBV7-2 and TRBJ2-1; 8 bases match TRBD2. The V segment lost 1 base and the J segment 7 bases; nucleotides outside the gene matches: 12. The length of the CDR3 is 17 residues. Germline CDR1 SGHTA, CDR2 FQGNSA. CDR3 loop: CASSLVVGREAVNEQFF. DNA for the CDR3: TGTGCCAGCAGCTTAGTAGTCGGGAGGGAGGCCGTAAATGAGCAGTTCTTC.